A single sample gave rise to the 3 T cell receptor beta chains below, sequenced in a study of CD8 T cells in Susac syndrome. RNA amounts of about 0.5 to 1 ug underwent reverse transcription with random hexamers. MiXCR was run by TCRdb on the immunoSEQ multiplex PCR reads, yielding one entry per CDR3 protein. The table has more than 120,000 distinct CDR3 sequences, approximately 94% seen once. The sample consisted of CD4+ T cells from PBMCs. These receptors originate from a human donor in good health.

CDR3 in amino acids: CASSEWGQGNSYEQYF. The DNA for the CDR3 is TGTGCCAGCAGTGAATGGGGACAGGGGAATAGCTACGAGCAGTACTTC. V is TRBV25-1 and J is TRBJ2-7, with TRBD1 identical over 10 bases. J lost 3 bases, V lost 1 base, and 6 bases had no gene match. Germline assignment: CDR1 MGHDK and CDR2 SYGVNS. The CDR3 runs to 16 residues.

The chain has TRBV3-1 and TRBJ2-7; possible D gene TRBD2, 5 bases. The ends were cut back, 5 bases at V and 2 bases at J, with 10 bases in the middle. The germline gives CDR1 LGHDT, CDR2 YNNKEL (reference sequence). The length of the CDR3 is 13 residues. CDR3 amino acids: CASSRTVPYEQYF. CDR3 DNA: TGTGCCAGCAGCAGGACTGTTCCCTACGAGCAGTACTTC.

This clonotype was picked up one time. This CDR3 reads CSAPTRTGLPYEQYF. The CDR3 bases are TGCAGCGCTCCTACTAGGACAGGACTCCCTTACGAGCAGTACTTC. The rearrangement links TRBV29-1 to TRBJ2-7, with TRBD1 identical over 7 bases. The CDR3 has 15 amino acids. The V gene end was trimmed by 7 bases and the J gene end by 4 bases; junction bases not matched to a gene: 16. Germline V CDR1 and CDR2: SQVTM, ANQGSEA.